This T cell receptor beta chain derives from a study of human thymus T cells. Resections obtained during corrective heart surgery supplied the thymus tissue. All donors were healthy Finnish infants who were undergoing corrective surgery to treat congenital heart defects. The method was immunoSEQ multiplex PCR; TCRdb's version includes in-frame clones alone and lacks a portion of them. The sample lists 60,000 to 75,000 clones, 85% to 95% occurring once. Study-wide findings and caveats: Thymic and blood repertoires appeared to display a bias in their usage of V and J genes. Highly overlapping thymic repertoires in unrelated individuals were reported by related research.

The CDR3 is 17 residues long. The V gene lost 0 bases and the J gene lost 2 bases, with 15 bases spanning the gap. Germline V lookup: CDR1 MNHNS, CDR2 SASEGT. About this clone itself: Its antigen is undetermined.

This TCR was recovered from a girl under two years old with a congenital heart defect but otherwise immunologically healthy. The V and J genes are TRBV6-1 and TRBJ2-3; tentatively, D is TRBD2 (5 bases). Sequencing input: thymus tissue. CDR3 sequence (DNA): TGTGCCAGCAGTGAAGCGCGGGTAAGGGTGAACACAGATACGCAGTATTTT. Amino acids: CASSEARVRVNTDTQYF.